This T cell receptor (beta chain) was sequenced in a study of T cell responses to AZD1222 COVID-19 vaccine. General study results and limits: Clonal diversity may have been underestimated in mostly white British donors.

The length of the CDR3 is 12 residues. Germline CDR1 LGHDT, CDR2 YNNKEL (reference sequence). V was clipped by 4 bases and J by 4 bases, with 7 bases between them. On this clone itself: Its specificity is unknown.

Using immunoSEQ multiplex PCR, the repertoire was profiled, and TCRdb retains in-frame clones only, with some absent. The sample has roughly 28,000 clones; 93% are singletons. The genes are TRBV3-1 (or the pseudogene TRBV3-2) and TRBJ2-5, with D unclear. This TCR came from an adult in good health. Sequencing used peripheral blood, obtained on day 0 of AZD1222 vaccination. CDR3 DNA sequence: TGTGCCAGCAGCCCGGTGGGAGAGACCCAGTACTTC. This gives the protein CASSPVGETQYF.